This T cell receptor beta chain was documented in a study of OX40 agonist ivuxolimab in advanced cancers. Overall study: Prior checkpoint blockade (anti-PD-1, anti-PD-L1 or anti-CTLA-4) was permitted; 40% had it.

Profiled with immunoSEQ multiplex PCR; TCRdb holds only in-frame clones, not every one. Among roughly 60,000 clones listed, 86% were seen once. In the case of this clone: What it binds is not known.

Whole-study results and caveats: There were, on average, more expanded clones in CD8+ T cells than in CD4+. Antigens targeted by the expanded peripheral T cells were not determined.

V shed 7 bases and J 2 bases; nucleotides not matched to a gene: 4. From germline, CDR1 is MNHNS and CDR2 SASEGT. The CDR3 is 13 residues long. The chain recombines TRBV6-1 with TRBJ1-1; 7 nucleotides align to TRBD1. The source material was CD4+ or CD8+ T cells sorted from blood, sampled in a trial of the OX40 agonist ivuxolimab. The sequence came from an adult with an advanced solid tumor such as melanoma, head and neck, liver or kidney cancer. CDR3 amino acids: CASNDRVNTEAFF. The CDR3 bases are TGTGCCAGCAATGACAGGGTCAACACTGAAGCTTTCTTT.